This note documents a single TCR beta chain sequence. Its specificity is unknown. This entry belongs to a study of shared clonotypes between healthy human individuals. The overall study: Each donor's CD8 memory used one plate, CD8 naive two, each CD4 subset three. Study-level points and caveats: The naive CD4 repertoires of four donors were compared, and approximately 5.3% of clonotypes were shared. Sequencing depth was predicted to influence how clonotypes are shared among donors. Generation probabilities of non-shared clonotypes were lower (relative to those shared by all four donors).

Sequenced by immunoSEQ multiplex PCR; TCRdb stores in-frame clones only, minus some. The sample has some 1 million clones, 65% to 75% seen once. CDR1 and CDR2 from the germline V gene are MNHNS and SASEGT. The CDR3 is made up of 14 amino acids. With 5 bases removed from V and 0 bases from J, the gap between germline ends came to 10 bases. Input material: memory CD4+ T cells sorted from blood. The sample's subset: CD45RA-negative fraction. The genes are TRBV6-1 and TRBJ1-1; D is possibly TRBD1 (5 bases). The receptor was isolated from a man aged 18-30 years in good health. Here the CDR3 DNA reads TGTGCCAGCAGTCCACAGGTTTTGAACACTGAAGCTTTCTTT. It yields the protein CASSPQVLNTEAFF.